This is a list of T cell receptor beta chains from one sample in a study of naive CD8 T cells in extremely preterm neonates. The table came from immunoSEQ multiplex PCR; TCRdb's copy has only in-frame clones and leaves some out. The sample includes about 23,000 clones, approximately 88% of them seen just once. The sequenced material came from naive CD8+ T cells from cord blood. The origin of the receptors is a boy who was born preterm. The CDR3 runs from the conserved cysteine through the conserved F or W. A D gene is named only where the DNA matches it firmly. For some rows the clone size is stated as once, few or many, or as a class when expanded; others skip it.

>TRBV29-1|NA|TRBJ2-7|NA
CSVEEGYEQYF
TGCAGCGTTGAAGAGGGTTACGAGCAGTACTTC
>TRBV7-3|NA|TRBJ2-7|NA
CASSWDNSYEQYF
TGTGCCAGCAGCTGGGACAACTCCTACGAGCAGTACTTC
>TRBV14|NA|TRBJ1-5|NA
CASSQVGDKNQPQHF
TGTGCCAGCAGCCAAGTTGGGGACAAAAATCAGCCCCAGCATTTT
>TRBV9|NA|TRBJ2-1|NA
CASSVGDSSSYNEQFF
TGTGCCAGCAGCGTAGGGGACTCGAGCTCCTACAATGAGCAGTTCTTC
>TRBV2|NA|TRBJ1-1|NA
CASSDRGNTEAFF
TGTGCCAGCAGTGACAGGGGGAACACTGAAGCTTTCTTT
>TRBV4-1|NA|TRBJ1-2|NA
CASSPTSNYGYTF
TGCGCCAGCAGCCCGACATCTAACTATGGCTACACCTTC
>TRBV9|NA|TRBJ1-6|NA
CASSDRDNSPLHF
TGTGCCAGCAGCGACAGGGATAATTCACCCCTCCACTTT
>TRBV4-1|NA|TRBJ2-3|TRBD2
CASSQTSGGADTQYF
TGCGCCAGCAGCCAAACTAGCGGGGGGGCAGATACGCAGTATTTT
>TRBV27|NA|TRBJ2-1|NA
CASSFGTNEQFF
TGTGCCAGCAGTTTCGGGACAAATGAGCAGTTCTTC
>TRBV4-1|NA|TRBJ1-1|NA
CASSQDRGAEAFF
TGCGCCAGCAGCCAAGACAGGGGCGCTGAAGCTTTCTTT
>TRBV5-1|NA|TRBJ2-1|TRBD2
CASSGTTYNEQFF
TGCGCCAGCAGCGGGACTACCTACAATGAGCAGTTCTTC
>TRBV4-3|NA|TRBJ2-3|TRBD2
CASSQASGVTDTQYF
TGCGCCAGCAGCCAAGCGAGCGGGGTTACAGATACGCAGTATTTT
>TRBV4-1|NA|TRBJ1-1|NA
CASSQDLGQNTEAFF
TGCGCCAGCAGCCAAGATCTGGGGCAGAACACTGAAGCTTTCTTT
>TRBV4-1|NA|TRBJ2-7|TRBD2
CASSPTSGGAWEQYF
TGCGCCAGCAGCCCAACTAGCGGGGGGGCTTGGGAGCAGTACTTC
>TRBV5-1|NA|TRBJ2-7|TRBD1
CATRGQGEQYF
TGCGCCACCCGAGGACAGGGCGAGCAGTACTTC
>TRBV30|few|TRBJ1-5|NA
CAWSPPGPLNQPQHF
TGTGCCTGGAGTCCCCCGGGACCCCTGAATCAGCCCCAGCATTTT
>TRBV5-1|NA|TRBJ2-3|NA
CASSRGTSTDTQYF
TGCGCCAGCAGCCGAGGGACTAGCACAGATACGCAGTATTTT
>TRBV12-5|NA|TRBJ2-7|NA
CASGPGETYEQYF
TGTGCTAGTGGTCCCGGCGAAACCTACGAGCAGTACTTC
>TRBV4-1|NA|TRBJ1-1|NA
CASSQDRGTEAFF
TGCGCCAGCAGCCAAGATCGAGGGACTGAAGCTTTCTTT
>TRBV27|NA|TRBJ2-2|TRBD2
CASSFIGTKKNTGELFF
TGTGCCAGCAGTTTTATAGGGACTAAGAAAAACACCGGGGAGCTGTTTTTT
>TRBV4-3|NA|TRBJ1-1|NA
CASSPTGNTEAFF
TGCGCCAGCAGCCCGACAGGGAACACTGAAGCTTTCTTT
>TRBV9|NA|TRBJ2-4|NA
CASSPLGSDIQYF
TGTGCCAGCAGCCCCCTCGGTTCCGACATTCAGTACTTC
>TRBV25-1|NA|TRBJ1-4|NA
CASSEGAFEKLFF
TGTGCCAGCAGTGAGGGGGCTTTTGAAAAACTGTTTTTT
>TRBV29-1|NA|TRBJ1-6|NA
CSVEGGSPLHF
TGCAGCGTTGAGGGGGGTTCACCCCTCCACTTT
>TRBV27|NA|TRBJ2-1|NA
CASSYRDTYNEQFF
TGTGCCAGCAGTTACCGGGACACCTACAATGAGCAGTTCTTC
>TRBV23-1|NA|TRBJ2-7|NA
CASSQTSYEQYF
TGCGCCAGCAGTCAAACTAGCTACGAGCAGTACTTC
>TRBV10-2|NA|TRBJ1-2|NA
CASSETNRVGYTF
TGCGCCAGCAGTGAGACCAACAGGGTTGGCTACACCTTC
>TRBV4-1|NA|TRBJ2-7|TRBD1
CASSPGQAYEQYF
TGCGCCAGCAGCCCGGGACAGGCCTACGAGCAGTACTTC
>TRBV9|NA|TRBJ2-7|TRBD2
CASSARGGYYEQYF
TGTGCCAGCAGCGCTCGCGGGGGTTACTACGAGCAGTACTTC
>TRBV7-6|NA|TRBJ1-3|NA
CASSLANSGNTIYF
TGTGCCAGCAGCTTAGCCAACTCTGGAAACACCATATATTTT
>TRBV6-5|NA|TRBJ1-1|NA
CASSYSITRHTEAFF
TGTGCCAGCAGTTACTCGATCACGAGGCACACTGAAGCTTTCTTT
>TRBV5-4|NA|TRBJ2-3|TRBD2
CASSPRLAGGAITDTQYF
TGTGCCAGCAGCCCGCGACTAGCGGGGGGGGCCATCACAGATACGCAGTATTTT
>TRBV6-5|NA|TRBJ2-7|NA
CASSSDIGGEQYF
TGTGCCAGCAGCTCCGATATCGGGGGCGAGCAGTACTTC
>TRBV9|NA|TRBJ2-5|NA
CASSVGKTETQYF
TGTGCCAGCAGCGTAGGGAAAACGGAGACCCAGTACTTC
>TRBV10-1|NA|TRBJ2-7|NA
CASTIASRDF
TGCGCCAGCACTATCGCGAGCAGGGACTTC
>TRBV13|NA|TRBJ1-3|NA
CASSLGHSGNTIYF
TGTGCCAGCAGCTTAGGACACTCTGGAAACACCATATATTTT
>TRBV11-2|NA|TRBJ1-4|NA
CASSTRRETNEKLFF
TGTGCCAGCAGCACCCGCAGGGAAACTAATGAAAAACTGTTTTTT
>TRBV11-2|once|TRBJ2-7|NA
CASRPDSLREYF
TGTGCCAGCAGACCGGACAGCCTTAGGGAGTACTTC
>TRBV29-1|NA|TRBJ1-3|NA
CSVEDRNTIYF
TGCAGCGTTGAAGATAGGAACACCATATATTTT
>TRBV19|once|TRBJ2-4|TRBD2
CAIKLAGVAKNIQYF
TGTGCCATCAAACTAGCGGGGGTAGCCAAAAACATTCAGTACTTC
>TRBV7-9|NA|TRBJ1-1|TRBD1
CASSLDRGHTEAFF
TGTGCCAGCAGCTTGGACAGGGGGCACACTGAAGCTTTCTTT
>TRBV27|NA|TRBJ1-5|NA
CASSSRNPNQPQHF
TGTGCCAGCAGTTCTCGTAACCCCAATCAGCCCCAGCATTTT
>TRBV4-1|NA|TRBJ1-3|NA
CASSQGNTIYF
TGCGCCAGCAGCCAAGGAAACACCATATATTTT
>TRBV11-2|NA|TRBJ1-1|NA
CASSLDVNTEAFF
TGTGCCAGCAGCTTAGATGTGAACACTGAAGCTTTCTTT
>TRBV4-3|NA|TRBJ1-6|NA
CASSQVAYSPLHF
TGCGCCAGCAGCCAAGTCGCCTATTCACCCCTCCACTTT
>TRBV19|NA|TRBJ2-2|NA
CASSISGWGQNTGELFF
TGTGCCAGTAGTATTAGTGGTTGGGGACAGAACACCGGGGAGCTGTTTTTT
>TRBV5-1|few|TRBJ2-7|TRBD1
CASSSTGGSYEQYF
TGCGCCAGCAGCTCAACAGGGGGCTCCTACGAGCAGTACTTC
>TRBV4-1|once|TRBJ2-7|TRBD2
CASSGLAGYEQYF
TGCGCCAGCAGCGGACTAGCGGGGTACGAGCAGTACTTC